Listed below are T cell receptor beta chains from one sample, sequenced in a study of cytomegalovirus exposure and HLA in healthy donors. TCRdb's copy holds only in-frame clones and misses some; the assay was immunoSEQ multiplex PCR. The table includes some 170,000 clones, about 77% detected once. The specimen was PBMCs. Receptors were obtained from a female donor in good health and CMV-seronegative. Both conserved end residues are part of each CDR3. D genes are given only for firm matches. Expanded clones are given a class, and other clones once, few, many or no size at all.

d_call,j_call,v_call,cdr3_length,clone_size,cdr3_aa,cdr3_nt
NA,TRBJ2-2,TRBV11-3,15,NA,CASSHPGHTGGELFF,TGTGCCAGCAGTCATCCGGGACACACGGGGGGGGAGCTGTTTTTT
NA,TRBJ2-5,TRBV7-7,13,NA,CASSFSELETQYF,TGTGCTAGCAGCTTCTCGGAGTTGGAGACCCAGTACTTC
NA,TRBJ1-4,TRBV30,14,NA,CAWSESTGTEKLFF,TGTGCCTGGAGTGAGTCGACGGGAACCGAAAAACTGTTTTTT
TRBD2,TRBJ2-1,TRBV6-1,16,NA,CASSQVGLAANNEQFF,TGTGCCAGCAGTCAAGTCGGGCTAGCGGCTAACAATGAGCAGTTCTTC
NA,TRBJ1-1,TRBV19,12,NA,CASNDKQGKAFF,TGTGCCAGTAACGATAAACAGGGAAAAGCTTTCTTT
TRBD1,TRBJ1-1,TRBV5-1,14,few,CASSETGVGTEAFF,TGCGCCAGCAGCGAAACAGGGGTTGGCACTGAAGCTTTCTTT
TRBD1,TRBJ1-1,TRBV4-1,15,NA,CASSQLGQVTGEAFF,TGCGCCAGCAGCCAGCTGGGACAGGTGACCGGGGAAGCTTTCTTT
TRBD1,TRBJ2-7,TRBV19,14,NA,CASSPQTGGYEQYF,TGTGCCAGTAGTCCCCAGACAGGGGGGTACGAGCAGTACTTC
NA,TRBJ2-2,TRBV29-1,12,NA,CSVTTGFGELFF,TGCAGCGTAACTACAGGGTTTGGGGAGCTGTTTTTT
NA,TRBJ2-3,TRBV7-9,15,NA,CASSFAVGATDTQYF,TGTGCCAGCAGCTTTGCGGTGGGGGCCACAGATACGCAGTATTTT
TRBD2,TRBJ2-7,TRBV4-2,14,NA,CASSRASGTYEQYF,TGTGCCAGCAGCCGGGCTAGCGGAACCTACGAGCAGTACTTC
TRBD2,TRBJ2-2,TRBV2,15,NA,CASTFETSIVGELFF,TGTGCCAGCACGTTCGAGACTAGCATTGTCGGGGAGCTGTTTTTT
TRBD2,TRBJ2-7,TRBV6-6,14,NA,CASSPPGGNYEQYF,TGTGCCAGCAGCCCCCCGGGAGGAAACTACGAGCAGTACTTC
TRBD2,TRBJ2-7,TRBV27,14,NA,CATQAGQRVYEQYF,TGTGCCACACAAGCGGGGCAAAGGGTCTACGAGCAGTACTTC
TRBD1,TRBJ2-3,TRBV6-5,15,NA,CASSYEGARTDTQYF,TGTGCCAGCAGTTACGAGGGGGCAAGAACAGATACGCAGTATTTT
TRBD1,TRBJ2-3,TRBV5-6,18,NA,CASSLTGQGARSTDTQYF,TGTGCCAGCAGCTTAACCGGACAGGGGGCGCGAAGCACAGATACGCAGTATTTT
TRBD2,TRBJ2-7,TRBV28,14,NA,CASRVGGSEREQYF,TGTGCCAGCAGGGTGGGGGGGTCTGAACGCGAGCAGTACTTC
TRBD1,TRBJ2-7,TRBV28,16,few,CASSLMGGDRGRGQYF,TGTGCCAGCAGTTTAATGGGGGGGGACAGGGGCAGGGGGCAGTACTTC
NA,TRBJ2-1,TRBV2,13,NA,CASSEGPSNEQFF,TGTGCCAGCAGTGAAGGTCCCTCCAATGAGCAGTTCTTC
NA,TRBJ2-7,TRBV6-4,13,NA,CASPKGVPYEQYF,TGTGCCAGCCCGAAGGGGGTCCCCTACGAGCAGTACTTC
NA,TRBJ2-1,TRBV5-1,15,NA,CASSLAGGPNNEQFF,TGCGCCAGCAGCTTGGCCGGGGGGCCAAACAATGAGCAGTTCTTC
NA,TRBJ1-5,TRBV7-8,15,NA,CASSLGRGSNQPQHF,TGTGCCAGCAGCTTAGGCAGGGGAAGCAATCAGCCCCAGCATTTT
TRBD1,TRBJ2-7,TRBV7-9,15,NA,CASSRPGQGLYEQYF,TGTGCCAGCAGTCGCCCGGGACAGGGTCTCTACGAGCAGTACTTC
TRBD1,TRBJ2-7,TRBV5-1,15,NA,CASSLLQGEFWEQYF,TGCGCCAGCAGCTTGCTCCAGGGGGAGTTTTGGGAGCAGTACTTC
TRBD2,TRBJ2-7,TRBV5-1,16,NA,CASSLEGRGGPSEQYF,TGCGCCAGCAGCTTGGAAGGGAGGGGAGGGCCCTCCGAGCAGTACTTC